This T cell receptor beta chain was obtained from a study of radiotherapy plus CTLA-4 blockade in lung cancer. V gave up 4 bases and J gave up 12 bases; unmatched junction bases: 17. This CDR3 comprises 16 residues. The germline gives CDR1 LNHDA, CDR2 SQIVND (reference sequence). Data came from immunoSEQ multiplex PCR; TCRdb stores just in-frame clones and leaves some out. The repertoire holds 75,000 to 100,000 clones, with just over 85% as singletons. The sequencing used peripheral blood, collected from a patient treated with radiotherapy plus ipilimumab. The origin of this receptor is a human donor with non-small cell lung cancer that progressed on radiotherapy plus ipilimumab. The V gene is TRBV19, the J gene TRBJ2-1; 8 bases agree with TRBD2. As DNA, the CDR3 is TGTGCCAGTAGTAAACCTCCGGGGGGGGAAGGTTCAGGGCAGTTCTTC. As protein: CASSKPPGGEGSGQFF.